These 28 T cell receptor beta chains came from one sample sequenced in a study of response to subunit inactivated influenza vaccine. MiXCR, run by TCRdb on the RT-PCR reads, gives a single entry per CDR3 protein. The sample carries 150,000 to 200,000 distinct CDR3 sequences, around 12% recorded once. These same records also appear under a second study, on T cells expressing NK-cell markers. That paper adds: Template switching by 5'RACE with UMIs generated the TCR beta cDNA.

The sequencing here drew on CD8+ T cells sorted from PBMCs, taken about 13 days after vaccination. The receptors here all came from a man aged 45-65 years who received an inactivated influenza vaccine.

The V call is TRBV20-1, the J call TRBJ2-1; 11 positions agree with TRBD2. CDR3 length: 17 residues. The trim removed 0 bases at V and 7 bases at J, leaving 11 bases unmatched. In germline, CDR1 is DFQATT, CDR2 SNEGSKA (reference sequence). CDR3 DNA: TGCAGTGCTAGAGATACTAGCGGGGGTAAGGCTATAAATGAGCAGTTCTTC. As protein: CSARDTSGGKAINEQFF.

The chain uses TRBV12-3 or TRBV12-4 and TRBJ2-5, with D possibly TRBD1 on 6 matching bases. Trimming left V 4 bases short and J 0 bases short, with 9 bases between. This CDR3 region has 14 residues. This CDR3 is CASSSRTDQETQYF. In DNA, the CDR3 is TGTGCCAGCAGTTCCCGGACAGACCAAGAGACCCAGTACTTC.

This clonotype was seen repeatedly, ten times or more. V gene TRBV18 combines with J gene TRBJ2-5; a weak D match, TRBD2 (5 bases). Trimming left V 0 bases short and J 5 bases short, with 16 bases between. The CDR3 contains 16 residues. The germline V gene encodes CDR1 KGHSH and CDR2 LQKENI. Written as DNA, the CDR3 is TGTGCCAGCTCACCACCGGACTCTATACGGTCCGAGACCCAGTACTTC. Its protein product is CASSPPDSIRSETQYF.

This clonotype has more than one count but fewer than ten. The chain couples TRBV19 to TRBJ2-7; 11 bases are shared with TRBD1. This CDR3 spans 13 amino acids. Unmatched junction bases numbered 6, after V lost 8 bases and J lost 6 bases. Germline CDR1 reads LNHDA; CDR2 reads SQIVND (reference sequence). The CDR3 sequence: CASSPDRGREQYF. The CDR3 DNA is TGTGCCAGTTCCCCGGACAGGGGGCGCGAGCAGTACTTC.

This chain joins TRBV7-9 and TRBJ2-7; D gene unclear. The CDR3 covers 10 residues. V was shortened by 11 bases and J by 5 bases, with 10 bases between the two germline ends. The germline CDR1 and CDR2 sequences are SEHNR and FQNEAQ (reference sequence). CDR3 sequence: CALEKNEQYF. The DNA for the CDR3 is TGTGCCCTGGAAAAAAACGAGCAGTACTTC.

This clonotype occurred many times. This chain joins TRBV2 and TRBJ2-1, with 12 bases fitting TRBD2. CDR1 is SNHLY, CDR2 FYNNEI, per germline. V trimming: 4 bases; J trimming: 8 bases; junction bases outside the gene matches: 6. CDR3 length: 15 amino acids. The CDR3 sequence: CASSVPSGGAHEQFF. CDR3 in DNA: TGTGCCAGCAGTGTTCCTAGCGGGGGGGCCCATGAGCAGTTCTTC.

This clonotype was seen a few times. The V call is TRBV7-6, the J call TRBJ1-6; D is unresolved. This CDR3 region has 15 residues. The germline V gene encodes CDR1 SGHVS and CDR2 FNYEAQ. V lost 2 bases and J lost 7, with 12 bases in between. The CDR3 loop reads CASSLTALNNSPLHF. CDR3 in DNA: TGTGCCAGCAGCTTAACAGCTTTAAACAATTCACCCCTCCACTTT.

The J gene is TRBJ2-7, the V gene TRBV28; D not resolved. Trimming removed 3 bases at V and 5 bases at J, with 14 bases between. CDR3 length: 14 residues. The germline V gene has CDR1 MDHEN and CDR2 SYDVKM. The CDR3 sequence: CASSFDNRFNEQYF. Here the CDR3 DNA reads TGTGCCAGCAGTTTCGACAACCGCTTCAACGAGCAGTACTTC.

This clonotype has a handful of counts. The rearrangement uses TRBV28 and TRBJ2-7; 7 positions match TRBD1. CDR1 is MDHEN, CDR2 SYDVKM, per germline. The CDR3 extends over 14 amino acids. V shed 7 bases and J 4 bases; nucleotides not matched to a gene: 10. The CDR3 region is CASITNRGPYEQYF. DNA for the CDR3: TGTGCCAGCATCACAAACAGGGGACCTTACGAGCAGTACTTC.

The genes are TRBV6-2 or TRBV6-3 and TRBJ2-7, with D tentatively TRBD2 (5 bases). Germline values: CDR1 MNHEY, CDR2 SVGEGT. CDR3 length: 14 amino acids. Between the trimmed V and J ends, which lost 8 bases and 4 bases, there was a span of 18 bases. As DNA, the CDR3 is TGTGCCAGCCGCGAGGGTCCAATGATATACGAGCAGTACTTC. Its protein product is CASREGPMIYEQYF.

This clonotype was counted only a few times. The chain has TRBV9 and TRBJ2-1; tentatively, D is TRBD2 (7 bases). Germline CDR1 reads SGDLS; CDR2 reads YYNGEE. The CDR3 spans 14 residues. The V end lost 0 bases, the J end lost 8 bases, and 12 bases lay between the germline ends. The CDR3 spells CASSVAGGLDEQFF. In DNA, the CDR3 is TGTGCCAGCAGCGTAGCGGGGGGCCTAGATGAGCAGTTCTTC.

In its sample, this clonotype was seen once. The chain couples TRBV29-1 to TRBJ2-2; the match to TRBD1 covers 11 bases. CDR3 length equals 18 residues. Trimming removed 6 bases from V and 6 bases from J; junction bases left unmatched: 18. Germline CDR1 is SQVTM and CDR2 is ANQGSEA. The CDR3, as DNA: TGCAGCGTGGTATCCCGTCGGGACAGGGGGATAAAGGCCGGGGAGCTGTTTTTT. Encoded protein: CSVVSRRDRGIKAGELFF.

This clonotype was observed a single time. Sequence at one end of the junction differs from germline and may be a read error. This sequence joins TRBV29-1 and TRBJ2-2; tentatively, D is TRBD1 (6 bases). The germline CDR1 and CDR2 sequences are SQVTM and ANQGSEA. The CDR3 is 16 amino acids. The CDR3 sequence is CSVIILRQENSGELFF. In nucleotides, the CDR3 is TGCAGCGTTATTATTCTGAGACAGGAGAACTCCGGGGAGCTGTTTTTT.

The chain joins TRBV12-3 or TRBV12-4 to TRBJ2-3, with 10 bases fitting TRBD2. The J segment lost 1 base and the V segment lost 3 bases, leaving 4 bases of the junction unmatched. The CDR3 sequence is 16 residues long. The CDR3 loop reads CASSFPLAGGTDTQYF. The DNA of the CDR3 is TGTGCCAGCAGTTTCCCCCTAGCGGGGGGCACAGATACGCAGTATTTT.

This clonotype was observed a handful of times. The V and J genes are TRBV9 and TRBJ2-5, with a weak D call TRBD1 (5 bases). The CDR3 runs 15 residues. Looked up from germline, CDR1 is SGDLS and CDR2 is YYNGEE. The V end lost 0 bases, the J end lost 5 bases, and 14 bases lay between the germline ends. The CDR3 region is CASSVGTTQGETQYF. The DNA of the CDR3 is TGTGCCAGCAGCGTAGGGACGACCCAGGGTGAGACCCAGTACTTC.

This clonotype was detected ten times or more. This chain uses TRBV29-1 with TRBJ2-1; tentative D call: TRBD1 (6 bases). The CDR3 is made up of 14 amino acids. Germline lookup yields CDR1 SQVTM and CDR2 ANQGSEA. The ends were cut back, 3 bases at V and 7 bases at J, with 16 bases in the middle. CDR3 loop: CSVEGQGQLNEQFF. CDR3 nucleotides: TGCAGCGTTGAGGGGCAGGGGCAGTTGAATGAGCAGTTCTTC.

This clonotype was counted only a few times. This rearrangement joins TRBV6-2 or TRBV6-3 to TRBJ2-5; D is undetermined. V lost 2 bases, J lost 5 bases, and 9 bases lay in between. Looked up from germline, CDR1 is MNHEY and CDR2 is SVGEGT. The CDR3 is 13 residues long. The CDR3 loop is CASSYRWWETQYF. The CDR3 DNA follows: TGTGCCAGCAGTTACCGGTGGTGGGAGACCCAGTACTTC.

V usage is TRBV12-3 or TRBV12-4 and J usage is TRBJ2-1; 10 nucleotides line up with TRBD2. This CDR3 contains 16 residues. The ends lost 6 bases at V and 1 base at J; junction bases unmatched: 6. The CDR3 DNA sequence: TGTGCCAGCAGACCGGGACTAGCGAGGTCCTACAATGAGCAGTTCTTC. This encodes CASRPGLARSYNEQFF.

The chain recombines TRBV14 with TRBJ2-7; no definite D call. V was clipped by 4 bases and J by 2 bases, with 9 bases between them. Germline CDR1 is SGHDN and CDR2 is FVKESK. The length of the CDR3 is 13 residues. The CDR3 is CASSPKAPYEQYF. The CDR3 coding sequence is TGTGCCAGCAGCCCCAAGGCCCCCTACGAGCAGTACTTC.

Only a few counts were recorded for this clonotype. The chain joins TRBV6-1 to TRBJ1-6, with D maybe TRBD1 (6 bases). The CDR3 spans 16 residues. The germline CDR1 and CDR2 sequences are MNHNS and SASEGT. V dropped 6 bases and J dropped 0 bases, with 12 bases sitting between them. The CDR3 sequence is CASSNTGSSYNSPLHF. The DNA for the CDR3 is TGTGCCAGCAGCAACACAGGGAGCTCCTATAATTCACCCCTCCACTTT.

The DNA of the CDR3 is TGTGCCAGTAGTATCGGGCAGGGAGGCCCAGAGACCCAGTACTTC. It codes for CASSIGQGGPETQYF. The chain is built from TRBV19 and TRBJ2-5; D is possibly TRBD2 (6 bases). The germline V gene encodes CDR1 LNHDA and CDR2 SQIVND (reference sequence). The CDR3 contains 15 residues. V lost 3 bases, J lost 4 bases, and 15 bases lay in between.

This clonotype was observed a handful of times. The chain employs TRBV7-2 and TRBJ2-1; D is perhaps TRBD1 or TRBD2 (5 bases each). This CDR3 has 13 amino acids. From germline, CDR1 is SGHTA and CDR2 FQGNSA. V was clipped by 4 bases and J by 5 bases, with 9 bases between them. CDR3 region: CASSSRDDNEQFF. In DNA, the CDR3 is TGTGCCAGCAGCTCCCGGGACGACAATGAGCAGTTCTTC.

This clonotype appeared a few times. This chain links TRBV9 with TRBJ1-2; possible D gene TRBD1, 5 bases. The ends were cut back, 4 bases at V and 0 bases at J, with 10 bases in the middle. The V gene's germline CDR1 is SGDLS and CDR2 YYNGEE. This CDR3 is built from 14 residues. The DNA of the CDR3 is TGTGCCAGCAGCATAACGACAGCTAACTATGGCTACACCTTC. Protein: CASSITTANYGYTF.

This chain connects TRBV10-3 to TRBJ2-7; D remains ambiguous. The CDR3 has 13 amino acids. Germline CDR1 ENHRY, CDR2 SYGVKD. Trimming removed 4 bases at V and 0 bases at J, with 7 bases between. The CDR3 reads CAISGILSYEQYF. The CDR3 DNA is TGTGCCATCAGTGGGATTCTCTCCTACGAGCAGTACTTC.

This clonotype was observed a single time. The rearrangement joins TRBV19 to TRBJ2-7; D is undetermined. The CDR3 is 13 amino acids. V was trimmed by 5 bases and J by 3 bases, leaving 11 bases between them. CDR1 and CDR2 (germline): LNHDA, SQIVND (reference sequence). The chain's CDR3 is CASSALKNYEQYF. In DNA form, the CDR3 reads TGTGCCAGTAGTGCCTTGAAGAACTACGAGCAGTACTTC.

This clonotype was recorded a few times. This sequence joins TRBV20-1 and TRBJ1-4; D perhaps matches TRBD1 (5 bases). The CDR3 is made up of 14 amino acids. The germline V and J ends were trimmed by 6 bases and 3 bases, with 14 bases remaining between them. Germline V gene sequence: CDR1 DFQATT, CDR2 SNEGSKA (reference sequence). CDR3 in amino acids: CSATTGTSNEKLFF. The CDR3, as DNA: TGCAGTGCAACTACCGGGACGTCTAATGAAAAACTGTTTTTT.

Only a few counts were recorded for this clonotype. V usage is TRBV6-1 and J usage is TRBJ2-5, with D possibly matching TRBD1 (6 bases). The germline CDR1 and CDR2 sequences are MNHNS and SASEGT. This CDR3 spans 15 amino acids. Trimming left V 3 bases short and J 4 bases short, with 15 bases between. CDR3 sequence (DNA): TGTGCCAGCAGTGACCCCAGGGGAATCGTAGAGACCCAGTACTTC. This translates into CASSDPRGIVETQYF.

The V gene is TRBV7-8, the J gene TRBJ2-3; no reliable D call. CDR1 and CDR2 (germline): SGHVS, FQNEAQ. V lost 4 bases to trimming and J lost 2 bases, with 13 bases between them. The CDR3 covers 15 residues. CDR3 amino acids: CASSSALGPTDTQYF. The CDR3 nucleotides read TGTGCCAGCAGCTCGGCCCTGGGCCCCACAGATACGCAGTATTTT.